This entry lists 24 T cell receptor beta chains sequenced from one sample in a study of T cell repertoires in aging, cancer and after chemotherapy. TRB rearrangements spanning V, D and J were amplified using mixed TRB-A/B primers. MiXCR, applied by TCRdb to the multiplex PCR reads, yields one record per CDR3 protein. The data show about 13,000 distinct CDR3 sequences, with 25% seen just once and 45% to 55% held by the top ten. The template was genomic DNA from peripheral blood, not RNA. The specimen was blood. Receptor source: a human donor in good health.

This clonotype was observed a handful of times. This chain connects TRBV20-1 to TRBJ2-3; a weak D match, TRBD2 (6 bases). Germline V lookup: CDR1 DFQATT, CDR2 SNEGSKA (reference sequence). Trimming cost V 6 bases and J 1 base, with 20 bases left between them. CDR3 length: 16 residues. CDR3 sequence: CSALGFGQRGTDTQYF. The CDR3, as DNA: TGCAGTGCCCTGGGTTTTGGTCAGCGGGGCACAGATACGCAGTATTTT.

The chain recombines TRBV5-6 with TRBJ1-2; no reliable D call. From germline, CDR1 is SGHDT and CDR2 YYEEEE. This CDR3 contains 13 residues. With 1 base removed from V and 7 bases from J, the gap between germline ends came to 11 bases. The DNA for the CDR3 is TGTGCCAGCAGCTTGCGAGGGTCGCTTGGCTACACCTTC. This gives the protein CASSLRGSLGYTF.

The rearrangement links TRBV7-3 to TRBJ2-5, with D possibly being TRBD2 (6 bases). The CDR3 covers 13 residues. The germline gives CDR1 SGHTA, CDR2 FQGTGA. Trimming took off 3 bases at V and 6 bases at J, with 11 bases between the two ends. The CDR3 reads CASSLGLRQTQYF. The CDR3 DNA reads TGTGCCAGCAGCTTGGGACTTCGACAGACCCAGTACTTC.

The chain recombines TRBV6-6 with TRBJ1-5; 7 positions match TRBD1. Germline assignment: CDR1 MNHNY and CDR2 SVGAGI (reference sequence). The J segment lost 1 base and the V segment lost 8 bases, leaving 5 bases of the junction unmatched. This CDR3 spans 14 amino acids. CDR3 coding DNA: TGTGCCAGCCAGGGGGGGGGGAGCAATCAGCCCCAGCATTTT. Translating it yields CASQGGGSNQPQHF.

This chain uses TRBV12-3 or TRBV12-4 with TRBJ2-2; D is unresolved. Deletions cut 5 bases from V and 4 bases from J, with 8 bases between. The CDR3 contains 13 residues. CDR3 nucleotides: TGTGCCAGCAGTACCTCAGGCACCGGGGAGCTGTTTTTT. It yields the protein CASSTSGTGELFF.

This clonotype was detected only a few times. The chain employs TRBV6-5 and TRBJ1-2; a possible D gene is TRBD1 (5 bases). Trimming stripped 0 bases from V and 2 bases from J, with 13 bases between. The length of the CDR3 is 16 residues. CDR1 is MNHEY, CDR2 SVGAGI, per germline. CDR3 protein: CASSYSGADSNYGYTF. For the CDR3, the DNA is TGTGCCAGCAGTTACTCAGGGGCAGATTCGAACTATGGCTACACCTTC.

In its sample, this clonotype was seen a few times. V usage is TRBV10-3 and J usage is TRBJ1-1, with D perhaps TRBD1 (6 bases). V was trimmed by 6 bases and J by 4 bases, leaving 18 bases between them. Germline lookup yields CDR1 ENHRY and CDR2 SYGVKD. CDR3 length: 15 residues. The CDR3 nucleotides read TGTGCCATCAGCGCCCGTAGGGGAGGGGGCACTGAAGCTTTCTTT. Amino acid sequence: CAISARRGGGTEAFF.

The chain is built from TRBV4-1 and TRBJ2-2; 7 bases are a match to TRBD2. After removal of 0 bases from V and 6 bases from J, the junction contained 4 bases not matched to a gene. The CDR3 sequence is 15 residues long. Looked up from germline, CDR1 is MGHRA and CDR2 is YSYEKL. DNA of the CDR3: TGCGCCAGCAGCCAAGATGGGGGGAGGGCCGGGGAGCTGTTTTTT. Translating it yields CASSQDGGRAGELFF.

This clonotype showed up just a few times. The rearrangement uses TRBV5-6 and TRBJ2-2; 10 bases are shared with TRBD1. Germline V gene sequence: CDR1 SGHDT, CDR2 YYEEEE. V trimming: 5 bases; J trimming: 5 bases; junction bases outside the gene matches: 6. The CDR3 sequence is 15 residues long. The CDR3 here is CASRRDRGRTGELFF. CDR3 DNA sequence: TGTGCCAGCAGGCGGGACAGGGGTAGAACCGGGGAGCTGTTTTTT.

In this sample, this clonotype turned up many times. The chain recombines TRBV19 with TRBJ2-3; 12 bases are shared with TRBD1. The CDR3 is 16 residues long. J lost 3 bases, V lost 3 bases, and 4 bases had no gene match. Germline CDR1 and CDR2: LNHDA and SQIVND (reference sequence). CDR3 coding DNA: TGTGCCAGTAGTATCGGGACAGGGGGCGCAACAGATACGCAGTATTTT. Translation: CASSIGTGGATDTQYF.

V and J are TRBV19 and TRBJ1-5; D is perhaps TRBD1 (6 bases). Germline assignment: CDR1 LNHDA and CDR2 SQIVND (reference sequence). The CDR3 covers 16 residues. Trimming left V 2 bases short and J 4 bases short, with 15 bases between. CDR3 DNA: TGTGCCAGTAGTATAAGGAGCGGGGGGCGAAATCAGCCCCAGCATTTT. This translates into CASSIRSGGRNQPQHF. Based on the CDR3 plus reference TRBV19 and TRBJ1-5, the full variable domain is DGGITQSPKYLFRKEGQNVTLSCEQNLNHDAMYWYRQDPGQGLRLIYYSQIVNDFQKGDIAEGYSVSREKKESFPLTVTSAQKNPTAFYLCASSIRSGGRNQPQHFGDGTRLSIL.

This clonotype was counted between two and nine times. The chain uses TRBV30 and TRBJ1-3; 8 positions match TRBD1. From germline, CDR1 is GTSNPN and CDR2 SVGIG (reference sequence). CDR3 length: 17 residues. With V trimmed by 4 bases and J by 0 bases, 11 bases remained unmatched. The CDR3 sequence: CAWTVRAGGVSGNTIYF. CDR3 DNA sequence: TGTGCCTGGACAGTAAGGGCAGGGGGCGTCTCTGGAAACACCATATATTTT.

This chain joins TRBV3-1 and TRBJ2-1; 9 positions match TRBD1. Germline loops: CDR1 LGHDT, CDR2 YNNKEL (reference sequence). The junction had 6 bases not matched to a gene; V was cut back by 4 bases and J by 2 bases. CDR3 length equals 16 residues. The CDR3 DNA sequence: TGTGCCAGCAGCCCTCTATGGGACAGGGCCTACAATGAGCAGTTCTTC. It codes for CASSPLWDRAYNEQFF.

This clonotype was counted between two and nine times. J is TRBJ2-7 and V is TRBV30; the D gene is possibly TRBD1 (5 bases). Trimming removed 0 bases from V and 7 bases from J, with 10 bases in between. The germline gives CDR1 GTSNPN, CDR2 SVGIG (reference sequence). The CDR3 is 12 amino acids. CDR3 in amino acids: CAWSVQATEQYF. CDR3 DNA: TGTGCCTGGAGTGTACAGGCGACTGAGCAGTACTTC.

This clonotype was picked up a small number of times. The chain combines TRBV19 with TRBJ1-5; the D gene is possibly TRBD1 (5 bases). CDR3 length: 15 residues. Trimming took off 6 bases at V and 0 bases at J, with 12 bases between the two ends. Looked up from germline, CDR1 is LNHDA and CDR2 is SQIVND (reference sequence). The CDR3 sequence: CASRKGEYSNQPQHF. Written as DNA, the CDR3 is TGTGCCAGTAGGAAAGGGGAATATAGCAATCAGCCCCAGCATTTT.

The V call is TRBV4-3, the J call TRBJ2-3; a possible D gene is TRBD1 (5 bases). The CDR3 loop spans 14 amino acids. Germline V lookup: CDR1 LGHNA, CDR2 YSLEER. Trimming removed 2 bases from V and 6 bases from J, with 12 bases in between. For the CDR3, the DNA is TGCGCCAGCAGCCAACGCAGGGTCAGCGATACGCAGTATTTT. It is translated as CASSQRRVSDTQYF.

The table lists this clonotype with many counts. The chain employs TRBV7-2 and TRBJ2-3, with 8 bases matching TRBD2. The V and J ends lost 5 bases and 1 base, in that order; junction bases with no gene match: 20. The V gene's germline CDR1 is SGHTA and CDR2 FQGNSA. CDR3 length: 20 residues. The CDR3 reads CASSPRVIAGGLIRTDTQYF. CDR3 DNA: TGTGCCAGCAGCCCAAGGGTCATCGCGGGGGGCCTTATACGCACAGATACGCAGTATTTT.

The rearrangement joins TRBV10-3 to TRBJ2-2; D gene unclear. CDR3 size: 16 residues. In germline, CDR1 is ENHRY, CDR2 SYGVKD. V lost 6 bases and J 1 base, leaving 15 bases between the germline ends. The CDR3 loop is CAISLNPTVNTGELFF. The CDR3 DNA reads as TGTGCCATCAGCCTCAACCCCACAGTGAACACCGGGGAGCTGTTTTTT.

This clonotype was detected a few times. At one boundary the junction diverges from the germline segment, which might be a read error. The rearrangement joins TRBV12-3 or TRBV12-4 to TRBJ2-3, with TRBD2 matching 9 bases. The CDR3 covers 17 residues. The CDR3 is CASSLDRGGGDPDTQYF. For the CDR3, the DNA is TGTGCCAGCAGCTTAGATCGGGGCGGGGGGGATCCAGATACGCAGTATTTT.

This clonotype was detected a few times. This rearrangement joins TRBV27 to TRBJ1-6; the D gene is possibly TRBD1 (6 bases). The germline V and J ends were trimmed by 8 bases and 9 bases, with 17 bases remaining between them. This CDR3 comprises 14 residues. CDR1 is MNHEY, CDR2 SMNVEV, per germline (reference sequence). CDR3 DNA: TGTGCCAGCGGGAGGGGGGGGCAGGTTTCACCCCTCCACTTT. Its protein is CASGRGGQVSPLHF.

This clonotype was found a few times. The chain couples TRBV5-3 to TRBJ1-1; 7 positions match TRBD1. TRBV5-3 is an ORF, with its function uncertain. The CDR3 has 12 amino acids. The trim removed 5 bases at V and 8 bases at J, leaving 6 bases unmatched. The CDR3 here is CARSEPGQEAFF. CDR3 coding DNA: TGTGCCAGAAGTGAACCGGGACAGGAAGCTTTCTTT.

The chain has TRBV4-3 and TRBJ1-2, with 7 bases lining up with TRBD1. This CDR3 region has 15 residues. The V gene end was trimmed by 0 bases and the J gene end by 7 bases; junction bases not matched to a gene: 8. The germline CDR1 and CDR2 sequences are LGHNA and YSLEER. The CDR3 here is CASSQDSQGKGGYTF. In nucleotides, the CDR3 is TGCGCCAGCAGCCAAGATTCACAGGGGAAGGGTGGCTACACCTTC.

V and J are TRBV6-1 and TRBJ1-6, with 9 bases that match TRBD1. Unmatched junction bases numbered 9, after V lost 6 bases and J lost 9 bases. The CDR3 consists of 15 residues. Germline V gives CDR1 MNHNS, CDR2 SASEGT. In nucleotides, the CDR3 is TGTGCCAGCAGGGCGACAGGGGGAGAGACTTCACCCCTCCACTTT. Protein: CASRATGGETSPLHF.

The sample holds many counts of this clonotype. CDR3: CAWSSGLGKNGYTF. Here the CDR3 DNA reads TGTGCCTGGAGTTCAGGGTTGGGCAAAAATGGCTACACCTTC. V is TRBV30 and J is TRBJ1-2; D is possibly TRBD1 (5 bases). The CDR3 contains 14 residues. The ends were cut back, 2 bases at V and 6 bases at J, with 16 bases in the middle. Germline lookup yields CDR1 GTSNPN and CDR2 SVGIG (reference sequence).